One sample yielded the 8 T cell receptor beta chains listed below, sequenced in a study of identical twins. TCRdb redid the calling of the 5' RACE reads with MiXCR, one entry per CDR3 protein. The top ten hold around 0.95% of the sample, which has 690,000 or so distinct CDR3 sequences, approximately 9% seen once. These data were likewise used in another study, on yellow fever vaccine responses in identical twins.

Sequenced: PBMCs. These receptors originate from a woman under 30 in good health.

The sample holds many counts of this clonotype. CDR3 DNA sequence: TGTGCCAGCGGCGGGACAGGGGATGAAAAACTGTTTTTT. Translation gives CASGGTGDEKLFF. The genes are TRBV2 and TRBJ1-4; TRBD1 aligns across 10 bases. The CDR3 totals 13 residues. Germline loops: CDR1 SNHLY, CDR2 FYNNEI. With V trimmed by 8 bases and J by 6 bases, 3 bases remained unmatched.

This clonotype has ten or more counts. DNA of the CDR3: TGTGCCAGCAGTAAGCTAGCGGGAAATTACAATGAGCAGTTCTTC. This codes for CASSKLAGNYNEQFF. The rearrangement uses TRBV6-2 or TRBV6-3 and TRBJ2-1; 9 bases fit TRBD2. CDR1 and CDR2 (germline): MNHEY, SVGEGT. The V gene end was trimmed by 5 bases and the J gene end by 4 bases; junction bases not matched to a gene: 6. The CDR3 runs 15 residues.

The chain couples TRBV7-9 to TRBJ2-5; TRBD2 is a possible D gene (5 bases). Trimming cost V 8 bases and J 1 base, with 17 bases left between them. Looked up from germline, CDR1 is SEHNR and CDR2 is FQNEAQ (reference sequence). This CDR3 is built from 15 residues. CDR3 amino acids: CASSRKLAGQETQYF. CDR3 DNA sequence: TGTGCCAGCTCCCGGAAACTTGCGGGCCAAGAGACCCAGTACTTC.

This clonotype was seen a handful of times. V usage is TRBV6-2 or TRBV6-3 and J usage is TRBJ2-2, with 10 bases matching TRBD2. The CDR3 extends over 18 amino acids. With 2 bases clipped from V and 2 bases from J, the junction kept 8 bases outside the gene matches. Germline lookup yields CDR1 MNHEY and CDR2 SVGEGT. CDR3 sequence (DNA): TGTGCCAGCAGTTACAGTCTAGCGGGAGCCCAAAACACCGGGGAGCTGTTTTTT. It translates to CASSYSLAGAQNTGELFF.

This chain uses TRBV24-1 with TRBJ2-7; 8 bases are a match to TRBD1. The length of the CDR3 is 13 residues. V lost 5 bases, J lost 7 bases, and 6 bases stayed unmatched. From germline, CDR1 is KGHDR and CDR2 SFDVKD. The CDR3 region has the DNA TGTGCCACCAGTGGGCAGGGGGCGCTTGAGCAGTACTTC. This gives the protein CATSGQGALEQYF.

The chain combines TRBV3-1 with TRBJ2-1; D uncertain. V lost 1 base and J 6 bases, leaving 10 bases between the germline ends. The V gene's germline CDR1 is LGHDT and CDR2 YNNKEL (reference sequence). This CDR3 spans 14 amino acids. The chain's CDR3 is CASSQVDELNEQFF. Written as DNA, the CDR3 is TGTGCCAGCAGCCAAGTCGACGAGCTCAATGAGCAGTTCTTC.

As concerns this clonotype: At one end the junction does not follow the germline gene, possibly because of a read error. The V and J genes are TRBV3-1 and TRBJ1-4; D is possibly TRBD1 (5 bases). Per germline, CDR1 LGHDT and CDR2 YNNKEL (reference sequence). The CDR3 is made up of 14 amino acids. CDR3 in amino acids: CAGSQRQSNEKLFF. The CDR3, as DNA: TGTGCCGGCAGCCAACGACAGTCTAATGAAAAACTGTTTTTT. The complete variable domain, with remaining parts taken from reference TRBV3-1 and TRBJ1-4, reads DTAVSQTPKYLVTQMGNDKSIKCEQNLGHDTMYWYKQDSKKFLKIMFSYNNKELIINETVPNRFSPKSPDKAHLNLHINSLELGDSAVYFCAGSQRQSNEKLFFGSGTQLSVL.

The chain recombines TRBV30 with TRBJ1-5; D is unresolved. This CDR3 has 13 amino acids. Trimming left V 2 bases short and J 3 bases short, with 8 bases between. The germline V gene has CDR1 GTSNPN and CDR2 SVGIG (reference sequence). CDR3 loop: CAWSSQNNQPQHF. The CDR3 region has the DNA TGTGCCTGGAGTTCACAGAACAATCAGCCCCAGCATTTT.